This TCR beta chain was sequenced in a study of blood T cells in healthy people across ages. Using a J-beta primer mix together with a sample-barcoded 5' primer, a second PCR was run for roughly 7 to 12 cycles. TCRdb reprocessed the 5' RACE reads with MiXCR, giving one entry per CDR3 protein. The sample shows 850,000 to 1,300,000 distinct CDR3 sequences, under 55% of them seen only once. The source of this sequence is a woman aged 60-75 years in good health. Sequencing was done on a sample of blood.

The CDR3 DNA is TGTGCCAGCAGCAAGTATGGGGTTAGGGAACTTACGGACCCGAACACTGAAGCTTTCTTT. This translates into CASSKYGVRELTDPNTEAFF. The chain has TRBV21-1 and TRBJ1-1. TRBV21-1 is labeled a pseudogene. CDR3 length: 20 residues.